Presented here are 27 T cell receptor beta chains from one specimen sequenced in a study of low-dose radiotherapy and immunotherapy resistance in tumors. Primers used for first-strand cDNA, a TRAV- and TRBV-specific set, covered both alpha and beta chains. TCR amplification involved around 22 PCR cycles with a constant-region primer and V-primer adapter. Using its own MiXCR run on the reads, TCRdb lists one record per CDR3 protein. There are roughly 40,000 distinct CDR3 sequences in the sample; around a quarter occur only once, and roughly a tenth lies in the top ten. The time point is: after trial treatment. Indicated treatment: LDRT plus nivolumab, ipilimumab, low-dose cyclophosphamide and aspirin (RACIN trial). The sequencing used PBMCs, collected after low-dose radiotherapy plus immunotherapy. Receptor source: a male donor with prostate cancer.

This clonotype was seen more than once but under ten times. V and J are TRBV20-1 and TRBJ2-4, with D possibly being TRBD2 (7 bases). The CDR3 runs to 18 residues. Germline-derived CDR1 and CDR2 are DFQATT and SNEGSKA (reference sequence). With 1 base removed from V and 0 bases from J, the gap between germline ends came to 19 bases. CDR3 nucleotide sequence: TGCAGTGCTAGAGGAAGGGGGAGGGGGGGTATAGCCAAAAACATTCAGTACTTC. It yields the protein CSARGRGRGGIAKNIQYF.

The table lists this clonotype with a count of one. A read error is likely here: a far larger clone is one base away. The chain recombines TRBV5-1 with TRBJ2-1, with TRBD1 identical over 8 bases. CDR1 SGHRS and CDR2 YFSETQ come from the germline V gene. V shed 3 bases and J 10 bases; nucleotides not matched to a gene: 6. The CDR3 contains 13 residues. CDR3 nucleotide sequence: TGCGCCAGCAGCTCACAGGGGGTTGACGAGCAGTTCTTC. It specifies CASSSQGVDEQFF.

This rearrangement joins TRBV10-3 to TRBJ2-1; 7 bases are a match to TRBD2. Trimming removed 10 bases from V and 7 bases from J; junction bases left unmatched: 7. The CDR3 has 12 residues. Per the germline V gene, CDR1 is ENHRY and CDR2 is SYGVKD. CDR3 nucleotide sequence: TGTGCCAGCGGGAGTGGGGAAAATGAGCAGTTCTTC. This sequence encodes CASGSGENEQFF.

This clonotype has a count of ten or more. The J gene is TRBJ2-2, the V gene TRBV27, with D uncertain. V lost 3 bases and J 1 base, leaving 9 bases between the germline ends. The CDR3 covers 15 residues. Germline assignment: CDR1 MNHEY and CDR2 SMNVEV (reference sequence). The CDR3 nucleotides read TGTGCCAGCAGTTTGAACGCCCAGAACACCGGGGAGCTGTTTTTT. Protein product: CASSLNAQNTGELFF.

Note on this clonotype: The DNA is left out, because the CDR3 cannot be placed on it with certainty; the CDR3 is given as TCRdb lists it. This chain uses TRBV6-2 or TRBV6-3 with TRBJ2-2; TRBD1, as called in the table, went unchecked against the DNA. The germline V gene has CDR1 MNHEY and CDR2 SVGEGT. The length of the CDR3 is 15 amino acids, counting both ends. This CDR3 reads CATLRTGDTGELFFF.

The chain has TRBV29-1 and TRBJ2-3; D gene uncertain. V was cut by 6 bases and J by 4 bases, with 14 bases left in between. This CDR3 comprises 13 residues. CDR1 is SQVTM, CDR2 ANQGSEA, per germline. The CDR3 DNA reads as TGCAGCGTCCCCGGGCTTCGGGCAGATACGCAGTATTTT. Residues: CSVPGLRADTQYF.

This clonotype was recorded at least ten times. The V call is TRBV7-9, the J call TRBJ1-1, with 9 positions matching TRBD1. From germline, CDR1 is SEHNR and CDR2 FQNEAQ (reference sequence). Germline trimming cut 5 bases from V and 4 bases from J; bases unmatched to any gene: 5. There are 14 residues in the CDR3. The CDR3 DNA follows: TGTGCCAGCAGCACAGGGGGCGGAAGCACTGAAGCTTTCTTT. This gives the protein CASSTGGGSTEAFF.

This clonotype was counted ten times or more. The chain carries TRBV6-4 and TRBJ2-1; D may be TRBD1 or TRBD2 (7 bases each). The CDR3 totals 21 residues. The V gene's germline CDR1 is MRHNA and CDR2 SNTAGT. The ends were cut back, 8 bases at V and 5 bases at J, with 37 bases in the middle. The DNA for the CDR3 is TGTGCCAGCCAGACATCGAAGGGGGAGGGGGCTCCCAACACGAACAACAATGAGCAGTTCTTC. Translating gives CASQTSKGEGAPNTNNNEQFF.

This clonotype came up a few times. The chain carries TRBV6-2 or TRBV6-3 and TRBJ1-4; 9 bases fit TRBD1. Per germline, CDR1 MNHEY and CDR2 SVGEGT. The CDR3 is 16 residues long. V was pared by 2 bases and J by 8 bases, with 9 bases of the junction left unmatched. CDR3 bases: TGTGCCAGCAGTTACGGGACAGGGAATCAAGGGGAAAAACTGTTTTTT. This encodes CASSYGTGNQGEKLFF.

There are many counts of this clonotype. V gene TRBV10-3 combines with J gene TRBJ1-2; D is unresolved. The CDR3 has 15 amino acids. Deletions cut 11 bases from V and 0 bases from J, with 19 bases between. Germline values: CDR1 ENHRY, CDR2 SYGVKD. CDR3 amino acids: CAASPAQLANYGYTF. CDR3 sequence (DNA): TGTGCCGCATCACCCGCGCAGCTCGCTAACTATGGCTACACCTTC.

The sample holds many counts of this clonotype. In DNA, the CDR3 is TGCGCCAGCAGCTCGACTAGCTTCGAGCAGTACTTC. This codes for CASSSTSFEQYF. The chain carries TRBV5-1 and TRBJ2-7; the match to TRBD2 covers 7 bases. Per germline, CDR1 SGHRS and CDR2 YFSETQ. There are 12 residues in the CDR3. Trimming removed 3 bases from V and 6 bases from J; junction bases left unmatched: 3.

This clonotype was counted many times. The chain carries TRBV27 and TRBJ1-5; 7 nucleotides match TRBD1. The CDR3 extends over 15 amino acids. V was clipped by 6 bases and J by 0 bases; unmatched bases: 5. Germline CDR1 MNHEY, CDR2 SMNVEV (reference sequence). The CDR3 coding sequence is TGTGCCAGCAGATCGACAGGGTATAGCAATCAGCCCCAGCATTTT. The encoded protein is CASRSTGYSNQPQHF.

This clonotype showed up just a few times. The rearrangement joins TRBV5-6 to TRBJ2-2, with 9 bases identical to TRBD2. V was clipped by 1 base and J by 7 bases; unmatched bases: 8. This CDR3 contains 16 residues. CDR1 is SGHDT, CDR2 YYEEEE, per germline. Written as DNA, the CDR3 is TGTGCCAGCAGCTTGACCCCGCGGGGGGGCCTCGGGGAGCTGTTTTTT. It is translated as CASSLTPRGGLGELFF.

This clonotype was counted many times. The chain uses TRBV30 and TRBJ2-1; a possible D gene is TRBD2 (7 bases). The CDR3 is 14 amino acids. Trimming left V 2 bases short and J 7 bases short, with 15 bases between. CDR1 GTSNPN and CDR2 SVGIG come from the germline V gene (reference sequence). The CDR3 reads CAWSRGGVGNEQFF. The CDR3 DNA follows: TGTGCCTGGAGTAGGGGGGGAGTAGGTAATGAGCAGTTCTTC. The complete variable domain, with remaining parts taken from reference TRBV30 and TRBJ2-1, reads SQTIHQWPATLVQPVGSPLSLECTVEGTSNPNLYWYRQAAGRGLQLLFYSVGIGQISSEVPQNLSASRPQDRQFILSSKKLLLSDSGFYLCAWSRGGVGNEQFFGPGTRLTVL.

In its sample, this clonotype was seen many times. The CDR3 DNA sequence: TGTGCCAGCAGGCCGGGACATAGAGGAAACACCATATATTTT. This translates into CASRPGHRGNTIYF. This chain links TRBV12-3 or TRBV12-4 with TRBJ1-3, with D perhaps matching TRBD1 (6 bases). V was cut by 6 bases and J by 4 bases, with 13 bases left in between. The CDR3 is made up of 14 amino acids.

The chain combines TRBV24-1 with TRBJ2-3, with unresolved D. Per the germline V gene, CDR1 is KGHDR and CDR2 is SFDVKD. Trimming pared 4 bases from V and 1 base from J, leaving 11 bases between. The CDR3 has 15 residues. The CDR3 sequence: CATSDPPRGTDTQYF. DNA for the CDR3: TGTGCCACCAGTGACCCCCCCCGGGGCACAGATACGCAGTATTTT.

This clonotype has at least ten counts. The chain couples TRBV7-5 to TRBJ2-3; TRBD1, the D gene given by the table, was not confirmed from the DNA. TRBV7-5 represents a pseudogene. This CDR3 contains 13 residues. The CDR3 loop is CIANLGLTDTQYF. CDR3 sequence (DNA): TGTATCGCAAACTTGGGGCTCACAGATACGCAGTATTTT.

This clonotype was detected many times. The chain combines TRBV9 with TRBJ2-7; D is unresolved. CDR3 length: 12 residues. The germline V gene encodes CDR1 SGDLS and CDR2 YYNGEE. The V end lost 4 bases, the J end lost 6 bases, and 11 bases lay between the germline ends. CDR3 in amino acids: CASSPNTGEQYF. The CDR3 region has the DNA TGTGCCAGCAGCCCAAACACGGGCGAGCAGTACTTC.

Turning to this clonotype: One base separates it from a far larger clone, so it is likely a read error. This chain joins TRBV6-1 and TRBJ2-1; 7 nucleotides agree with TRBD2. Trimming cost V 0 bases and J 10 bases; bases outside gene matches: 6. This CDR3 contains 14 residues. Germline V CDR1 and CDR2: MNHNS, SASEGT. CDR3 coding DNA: TGTGCCAGCAGTGAAGCTGGGGGGGAGTACGAGCAGTTCTTC. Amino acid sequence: CASSEAGGEYEQFF.

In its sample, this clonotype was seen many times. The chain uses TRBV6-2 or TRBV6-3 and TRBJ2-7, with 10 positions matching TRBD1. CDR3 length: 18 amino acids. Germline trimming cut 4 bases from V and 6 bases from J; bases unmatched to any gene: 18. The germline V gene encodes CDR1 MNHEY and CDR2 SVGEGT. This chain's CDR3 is CASSLIPGRGQGTSEQYF. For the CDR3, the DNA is TGTGCCAGCAGTTTGATCCCCGGTCGGGGACAGGGGACAAGCGAGCAGTACTTC.

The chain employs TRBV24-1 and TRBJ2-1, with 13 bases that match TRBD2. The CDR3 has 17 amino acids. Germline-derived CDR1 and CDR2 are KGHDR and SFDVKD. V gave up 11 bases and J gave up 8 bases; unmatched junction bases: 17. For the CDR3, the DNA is TGTGCCATCCAAAGCGGACTAGCGGGAGAAGATATTTATGAGCAGTTCTTC. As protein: CAIQSGLAGEDIYEQFF.

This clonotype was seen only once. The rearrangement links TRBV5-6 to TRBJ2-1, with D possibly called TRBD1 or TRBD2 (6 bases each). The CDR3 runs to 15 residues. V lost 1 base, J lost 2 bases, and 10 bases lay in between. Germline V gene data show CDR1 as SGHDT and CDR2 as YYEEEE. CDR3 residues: CASSLNGGPYNEQFF. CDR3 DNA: TGTGCCAGCAGCTTGAACGGGGGCCCCTACAATGAGCAGTTCTTC.

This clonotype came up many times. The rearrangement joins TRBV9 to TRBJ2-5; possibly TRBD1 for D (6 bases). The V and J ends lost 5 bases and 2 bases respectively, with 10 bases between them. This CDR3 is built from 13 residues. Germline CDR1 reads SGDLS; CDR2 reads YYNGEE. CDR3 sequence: CASSSGEQETQYF. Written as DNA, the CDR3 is TGTGCCAGCAGTTCAGGGGAGCAAGAGACCCAGTACTTC.

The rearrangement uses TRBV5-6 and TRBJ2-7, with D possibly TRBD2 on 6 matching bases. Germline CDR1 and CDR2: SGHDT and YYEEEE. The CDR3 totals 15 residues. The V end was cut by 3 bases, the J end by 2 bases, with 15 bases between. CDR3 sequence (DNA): TGTGCCAGCAGCTCGGGACTCCTGGTTACCTACGAGCAGTACTTC. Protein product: CASSSGLLVTYEQYF.

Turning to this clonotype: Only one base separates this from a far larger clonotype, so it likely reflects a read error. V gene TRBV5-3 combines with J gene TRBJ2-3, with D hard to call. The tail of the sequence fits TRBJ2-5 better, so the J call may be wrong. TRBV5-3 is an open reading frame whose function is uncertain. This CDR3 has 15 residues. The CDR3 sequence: CANSRTAWGQETQYF. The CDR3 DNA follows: TGTGCCAACAGCCGAACAGCCTGGGGCCAAGAGACCCAGTACTTC.

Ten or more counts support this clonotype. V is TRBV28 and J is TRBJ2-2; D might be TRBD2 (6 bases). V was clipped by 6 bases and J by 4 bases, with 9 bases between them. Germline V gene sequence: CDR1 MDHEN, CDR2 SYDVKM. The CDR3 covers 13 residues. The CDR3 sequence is CASSLTSTGELFF. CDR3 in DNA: TGTGCCAGCAGCCTGACTAGCACCGGGGAGCTGTTTTTT.

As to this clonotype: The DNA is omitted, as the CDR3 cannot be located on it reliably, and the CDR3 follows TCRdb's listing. The CDR3 loop is CSAEDTGRKANEKLFFF. V is TRBV20-1 and J is TRBJ1-4; the DNA was not used to check the table's D call, TRBD1. The germline V gene has CDR1 DFQATT and CDR2 SNEGSKA (reference sequence). The CDR3 comprises 17 residues, both ends counted.